One and the same sample provided the 27 T cell receptor beta chains below, sequenced in a study of blood T cell repertoires in COVID-19. Clones were read by immunoSEQ multiplex PCR, and TCRdb kept only the in-frame ones, dropping some. The sample includes around 130,000 clones, more than 75% of them seen just once. Sequencing used peripheral blood. These receptor sequences come from a man aged 65 to 79 with active COVID-19.

This chain connects TRBV5-1 to TRBJ2-3, with 11 bases that match TRBD2. The CDR3 spans 18 residues. V lost 4 bases, J lost 6 bases, and 16 bases stayed unmatched. Per germline, CDR1 SGHRS and CDR2 YFSETQ. CDR3 in DNA: TGCGCCAGCAGCCCCCCCTCGTTAGCGGGGGGGGTAGGGGATACGCAGTATTTT. Amino acid sequence: CASSPPSLAGGVGDTQYF.

The CDR3 loop is CASSYSRGKGSEGPTQYF. CDR3 DNA: TGTGCCAGCAGTTACTCCCGGGGGAAAGGTTCAGAGGGCCCGACCCAGTACTTC. The chain has TRBV6-2 or TRBV6-3 and TRBJ2-5, with D possibly matching TRBD2 (6 bases). Germline loops: CDR1 MNHEY, CDR2 SVGEGT. Trimming removed 0 bases at V and 7 bases at J, with 24 bases between. The CDR3 contains 18 residues.

The V call is TRBV6-5, the J call TRBJ1-6, with 7 bases that match TRBD1. CDR1 is MNHEY and CDR2 is SVGAGI in the germline V gene. This CDR3 comprises 15 residues. V gave up 4 bases and J gave up 7 bases; unmatched junction bases: 7. The CDR3 DNA reads as TGTGCCAGCAGTTCTTCCTACAGGGGAAATTCACCCCTCCACTTT. The encoded protein is CASSSSYRGNSPLHF.

The chain couples TRBV29-1 to TRBJ2-3, with D maybe TRBD1 (6 bases). Between the trimmed V and J ends, which lost 3 bases and 1 base, there was a span of 8 bases. The CDR3 covers 13 residues. CDR1 and CDR2 from the germline V gene are SQVTM and ANQGSEA. CDR3 sequence: CSVDEGGTDTQYF. CDR3 coding DNA: TGCAGCGTTGACGAGGGGGGCACAGATACGCAGTATTTT.

The V gene is TRBV7-3, the J gene TRBJ2-7; possible D gene TRBD2, 6 bases. The CDR3 consists of 14 residues. Germline assignment: CDR1 SGHTA and CDR2 FQGTGA. Trimming removed 3 bases at V and 2 bases at J, with 11 bases between. For the CDR3, the DNA is TGTGCCAGCAGCTTTGGAGGGTTTCCCTACGAGCAGTACTTC. Translated: CASSFGGFPYEQYF. The full variable domain, rest sourced from reference TRBV7-3 and TRBJ2-7, is GAGVSQTPSNKVTEKGKYVELRCDPISGHTALYWYRQSLGQGPEFLIYFQGTGAADDSGLPNDRFFAVRPEGSVSTLKIQRTERGDSAVYLCASSFGGFPYEQYFGPGTRLTVT.

This clone was seen more than once but under ten times. This chain joins TRBV5-1 and TRBJ2-3; possibly TRBD2 for D (5 bases). V shed 2 bases and J shed 3 bases, with 16 bases lying between them. The CDR3 covers 16 residues. Germline values: CDR1 SGHRS, CDR2 YFSETQ. The CDR3 region is CASSFSGGASTDTQYF. DNA for the CDR3: TGCGCCAGCAGCTTCTCAGGAGGCGCTTCAACAGATACGCAGTATTTT.

The chain recombines TRBV18 with TRBJ2-1, with a tentative D call TRBD1 (5 bases). V was clipped by 2 bases and J by 7 bases, with 12 bases between them. The germline V gene has CDR1 KGHSH and CDR2 LQKENI. The CDR3 length is 14 residues. The CDR3: CASSPTSGNNEQFF. CDR3 DNA: TGTGCCAGCTCACCAACATCAGGGAATAATGAGCAGTTCTTC.

V usage is TRBV7-9 and J usage is TRBJ1-1; D may be TRBD1 (6 bases). Trimming shortened V by 1 base and J by 5 bases, and 14 bases separated the two germline ends. Germline V gene lookup returns CDR1 SEHNR and CDR2 FQNEAQ (reference sequence). The CDR3 has 15 amino acids. CDR3 region: CASSLGVTGRTEAFF. The CDR3 nucleotides are TGTGCCAGCAGCTTAGGCGTCACAGGGAGAACTGAAGCTTTCTTT.

CDR3 loop: CATRSSHNEQFF. The CDR3 DNA sequence: TGTGCCACCAGATCGAGCCACAATGAGCAGTTCTTC. The chain carries TRBV15 and TRBJ2-1; D gene unclear. The CDR3 extends over 12 amino acids. Trimming cost V 6 bases and J 5 bases, with 8 bases left between them. CDR1 LNHNV and CDR2 YYDKDF come from the germline V gene (reference sequence).

V gene TRBV6-5 combines with J gene TRBJ1-2; possibly TRBD1 for D (6 bases). The CDR3 runs to 13 residues. V lost 6 bases, J lost 2 bases, and 10 bases lay in between. The germline V gene has CDR1 MNHEY and CDR2 SVGAGI. The chain's CDR3 is CASRRQENYGYTF. In DNA, the CDR3 is TGTGCCAGCAGACGACAGGAAAACTATGGCTACACCTTC.

The V and J genes are TRBV10-3 and TRBJ2-7, with TRBD1 matching 10 bases. With 4 bases clipped from V and 4 bases from J, the junction kept 10 bases outside the gene matches. This CDR3 has 16 residues. Germline V gives CDR1 ENHRY, CDR2 SYGVKD. The CDR3 region has the DNA TGTGCCATCAGTGTACGAGCGGGACAGGGGAGTTACGAGCAGTACTTC. It encodes CAISVRAGQGSYEQYF.

This chain uses TRBV5-5 with TRBJ2-5; no firm D call. Looked up from germline, CDR1 is SGHKS and CDR2 is YYEKEE (reference sequence). The CDR3 loop spans 14 amino acids. Trimming left V 0 bases short and J 4 bases short, with 10 bases between. This CDR3 is CASSLALTGETQYF. Here the CDR3 DNA reads TGTGCCAGCAGCTTGGCTCTAACGGGAGAGACCCAGTACTTC.

V is TRBV11-2 and J is TRBJ2-1, with D tentatively TRBD2 (6 bases). Germline V gene sequence: CDR1 SGHAT, CDR2 FQNNGV. The V end lost 7 bases, the J end lost 5 bases, and 18 bases lay between the germline ends. The CDR3 totals 15 residues. CDR3 sequence: CASTVADYVNNEQFF. CDR3 nucleotide sequence: TGTGCCAGCACGGTAGCGGACTACGTCAACAATGAGCAGTTCTTC.

This sequence joins TRBV10-2 and TRBJ2-3, with D uncertain. This CDR3 has 14 amino acids. Germline-derived CDR1 and CDR2 are WSHSY and SAAADI. With 4 bases removed from V and 5 bases from J, the gap between germline ends came to 13 bases. The chain's CDR3 is CASSGAPPGDTQYF. The CDR3 DNA sequence: TGCGCCAGCAGTGGGGCACCTCCCGGAGATACGCAGTATTTT.

The chain has TRBV4-1 and TRBJ2-1; 12 bases line up with TRBD2. Trimming took 1 base from V and 9 from J; bases not matched to a gene: 7. Per germline, CDR1 MGHRA and CDR2 YSYEKL. This CDR3 is 16 amino acids long. In DNA form, the CDR3 reads TGCGCCAGCAGCCAAGGGCCTAGCGGGAGGGCTCGTGAGCAGTTCTTC. It codes for CASSQGPSGRAREQFF.

The rearrangement uses TRBV19 and TRBJ2-7; tentative D call: TRBD2 (6 bases). Germline V gene lookup returns CDR1 LNHDA and CDR2 SQIVND (reference sequence). The V end lost 5 bases, the J end lost 5 bases, and 22 bases lay between the germline ends. This CDR3 spans 16 amino acids. This CDR3 reads CASSAWGGESLDEQYF. DNA for the CDR3: TGTGCCAGTAGTGCTTGGGGCGGGGAATCGCTCGACGAGCAGTACTTC.

The chain joins TRBV3-1 (or the pseudogene TRBV3-2) to TRBJ1-1; D gene ambiguous. The germline gives CDR1 LGHDT, CDR2 YNNKEL (reference sequence). V lost 1 base and J lost 8, with 11 bases in between. CDR3 length: 13 residues. CDR3 loop: CASSQAIGREAFF. CDR3 in DNA: TGTGCCAGCAGCCAAGCGATTGGCAGGGAAGCTTTCTTT.

The chain links TRBV29-1 to TRBJ2-7; 8 bases align to TRBD1. V trimming: 1 base; J trimming: 2 bases; junction bases outside the gene matches: 7. The CDR3 is 15 amino acids. CDR1 SQVTM and CDR2 ANQGSEA come from the germline V gene. This chain's CDR3 is CSVEAPGTGAYEQYF. In DNA, the CDR3 is TGCAGCGTTGAAGCTCCGGGGACAGGAGCCTACGAGCAGTACTTC.

The chain recombines TRBV4-1 with TRBJ2-2, with 10 positions matching TRBD2. V shed 0 bases, J shed 2 bases, and the junction held 6 bases outside the gene matches. CDR3 length: 18 residues. CDR1 and CDR2 from the germline V gene are MGHRA and YSYEKL. CDR3 DNA sequence: TGCGCCAGCAGCCAAGAGGGGACTAGCGCTCATAACACCGGGGAGCTGTTTTTT. It codes for CASSQEGTSAHNTGELFF.

This chain connects TRBV6-5 to TRBJ1-6; D remains unclear. The germline gives CDR1 MNHEY, CDR2 SVGAGI. Trimming took 5 bases from V and 7 from J, leaving 15 bases between them. The CDR3 contains 15 residues. The CDR3 spells CASSPSGGFNSPLHF. The DNA of the CDR3 is TGTGCCAGCAGTCCAAGCGGAGGCTTCAATTCACCCCTCCACTTT.

This clone was seen just once. The V gene is TRBV14, the J gene TRBJ2-2, with 9 bases fitting TRBD1. The CDR3 has 13 residues. V trimming: 5 bases; J trimming: 5 bases; junction bases outside the gene matches: 0. Looked up from germline, CDR1 is SGHDN and CDR2 is FVKESK. DNA of the CDR3: TGTGCCAGCAGCGGACAGGGGACCGGGGAGCTGTTTTTT. It is translated as CASSGQGTGELFF. The variable domain in full, completed from reference TRBV14 and TRBJ2-2, reads EAGVTQFPSHSVIEKGQTVTLRCDPISGHDNLYWYRRVMGKEIKFLLHFVKESKQDESGMPNNRFLAERTGGTYSTLKVQPAELEDSGVYFCASSGQGTGELFFGEGSRLTVL.

The CDR3 loop is CASRAVPTDTQYF. Written as DNA, the CDR3 is TGTGCCAGTAGGGCGGTACCCACAGATACGCAGTATTTT. The chain carries TRBV19 and TRBJ2-3; D remains ambiguous. This CDR3 is 13 amino acids long. V lost 6 bases to trimming and J lost 2 bases, with 9 bases between them. Germline V CDR1 and CDR2: LNHDA, SQIVND (reference sequence).

The chain combines TRBV28 with TRBJ1-2; TRBD1 matches 7 bases. After removal of 3 bases from V and 7 bases from J, the junction contained 8 bases not matched to a gene. This CDR3 has 14 residues. Germline CDR1 MDHEN, CDR2 SYDVKM. Here the CDR3 DNA reads TGTGCCAGCAGTTTTCAGGGGGGCGCGGTTGGCTACACCTTC. As protein: CASSFQGGAVGYTF.

The V gene is TRBV28, the J gene TRBJ2-7; TRBD2 matches 9 bases. CDR1 and CDR2 from the germline V gene are MDHEN and SYDVKM. The CDR3 is made up of 14 amino acids. J lost 2 bases, V lost 8 bases, and 7 bases had no gene match. The CDR3 DNA sequence: TGTGCCAGCTCATCCGGGACTAGCCCCTACGAGCAGTACTTC. Amino acid sequence: CASSSGTSPYEQYF.

This clone came up a few times. The gene calls are TRBV28 and TRBJ2-3; 15 bases fit TRBD2. The junction had 10 bases not matched to a gene; V was cut back by 7 bases and J by 5 bases. This CDR3 has 17 amino acids. Germline V gene lookup returns CDR1 MDHEN and CDR2 SYDVKM. CDR3 in amino acids: CASTLGLAGGKGDTQYF. In nucleotides, the CDR3 is TGTGCCAGCACCCTAGGACTAGCGGGAGGGAAGGGAGATACGCAGTATTTT.

The J gene is TRBJ2-6, the V gene TRBV28; TRBD1 aligns across 7 bases. Germline V gene data show CDR1 as MDHEN and CDR2 as SYDVKM. V lost 6 bases to trimming and J lost 2 bases; unmatched junction nucleotides: 1. The CDR3 runs to 14 residues. CDR3 DNA: TGTGCCAGCAGGACAGGGACTGGGGCCAACGTCCTGACTTTC. Translation gives CASRTGTGANVLTF.

The gene calls are TRBV11-2 and TRBJ2-7, with TRBD2 matching over 9 bases. Germline V CDR1 and CDR2: SGHAT, FQNNGV. V shed 2 bases and J 7 bases; nucleotides not matched to a gene: 6. This CDR3 region has 14 residues. CDR3 DNA: TGTGCCAGCAGCTTAAGCGGGAGGTCCACGGAGCAGTACTTC. The encoded protein is CASSLSGRSTEQYF.